The entry below describes one T cell receptor (beta chain). The data stem from a study of T cell changes during pregnancy in multiple sclerosis. Germline V gene sequence: CDR1 SGDLS, CDR2 YYNGEE. The V gene end was trimmed by 4 bases and the J gene end by 11 bases; junction bases not matched to a gene: 4. The CDR3 is 12 amino acids. Sequencing was performed with immunoSEQ multiplex PCR; in TCRdb, only in-frame clones are kept and a portion is missing. The sample contains roughly 80,000 clones, under 95% of which appear only once. Sequences were derived from peripheral blood, sampled before pregnancy. The chain employs TRBV9 and TRBJ1-4, with 8 bases identical to TRBD1. The source is a female donor with multiple sclerosis, enrolled in a pregnancy study. CDR3 loop: CASSPDRGKLFF. In nucleotides, the CDR3 is TGTGCCAGCAGCCCTGACAGGGGCAAACTGTTTTTT. Full variable domain (remainder filled in from reference TRBV9 and TRBJ1-4): DSGVTQTPKHLITATGQRVTLRCSPRSGDLSVYWYQQSLDQGLQFLIQYYNGEERAKGNILERFSAQQFPDLHSELNLSSLELGDSALYFCASSPDRGKLFFGSGTQLSVL.